Listed here are 30 T cell receptor beta chains from one sample, sequenced in a study of T cell responses to AZD1222 COVID-19 vaccine. Profiling relied on immunoSEQ multiplex PCR, and the TCRdb table lists in-frame clones only, not all of them. Counted here are roughly 260,000 clones, approximately 95% occurring once; the ten biggest clones make up approximately 0.52%. The specimen was peripheral blood, collected on day 0 of AZD1222 vaccination. Every receptor here comes from an adult in good health.

The chain uses TRBV15 and TRBJ2-7, with TRBD2 matching over 9 bases. V lost 5 bases, J lost 2 bases, and 4 bases stayed unmatched. CDR1 and CDR2 (germline): LNHNV, YYDKDF (reference sequence). The CDR3 length is 14 residues. This chain's CDR3 is CATSRAGGTYEQYF. For the CDR3, the DNA is TGTGCCACCAGCCGAGCGGGAGGAACCTACGAGCAGTACTTC.

The V gene is TRBV15, the J gene TRBJ1-3; no reliable D call. There are 16 residues in the CDR3. CDR1 is LNHNV, CDR2 YYDKDF, per germline (reference sequence). Trimming left V 0 bases short and J 0 bases short, with 9 bases between. The CDR3 loop reads CATSRDPPTSGNTIYF. The CDR3 nucleotides read TGTGCCACCAGCAGAGACCCCCCGACCTCTGGAAACACCATATATTTT.

In this sample, this clone turned up once. V is TRBV11-3 and J is TRBJ2-3; TRBD2 aligns across 11 bases. The CDR3 covers 14 residues. V dropped 4 bases and J dropped 4; count of bases not matched to a gene: 1. Per the germline V gene, CDR1 is SGHNT and CDR2 is YENEEA. This CDR3 is CASSSSGGSDTQYF. CDR3 nucleotide sequence: TGTGCCAGCAGCTCTAGCGGGGGGTCAGATACGCAGTATTTT. Full variable domain (remainder filled in from reference TRBV11-3 and TRBJ2-3): EAGVVQSPRYKIIEKKQPVAFWCNPISGHNTLYWYLQNLGQGPELLIRYENEEAVDDSQLPKDRFSAERLKGVDSTLKIQPAELGDSAVYLCASSSSGGSDTQYFGPGTRLTVL.

The chain joins TRBV7-3 to TRBJ2-1; 8 bases match TRBD2. CDR1 and CDR2 (germline): SGHTA, FQGTGA. V gave up 5 bases and J gave up 8 bases; unmatched junction bases: 5. The CDR3 extends over 13 amino acids. The CDR3 DNA reads as TGTGCCAGCAGCCCGGGGGGGGTTGATGAGCAGTTCTTC. Amino acids: CASSPGGVDEQFF.

The V call is TRBV12-3 or TRBV12-4, the J call TRBJ1-5, with D maybe TRBD1 (5 bases). With 10 bases removed from V and 1 base from J, the gap between germline ends came to 11 bases. CDR3 length: 13 residues. CDR3 sequence reads: CATTGESNQPQHF. CDR3 nucleotide sequence: TGTGCCACAACGGGGGAAAGCAATCAGCCCCAGCATTTT.

CDR3 amino acids: CASSVGQYAYEQYF. CDR3 nucleotides: TGTGCCAGCAGCGTAGGACAGTACGCCTACGAGCAGTACTTC. The V and J genes are TRBV9 and TRBJ2-7, with D possibly being TRBD1 (5 bases). The CDR3 is made up of 14 amino acids. V was clipped by 0 bases and J by 2 bases, with 9 bases between them. Per germline, CDR1 SGDLS and CDR2 YYNGEE.

V and J are TRBV11-2 and TRBJ1-1; D ambiguous. The V end was cut by 0 bases, the J end by 4 bases, with 9 bases between. CDR1 SGHAT and CDR2 FQNNGV come from the germline V gene. The length of the CDR3 is 14 residues. The CDR3 reads CASSLEPGFTEAFF. The CDR3 bases are TGTGCCAGCAGCTTAGAGCCGGGGTTCACTGAAGCTTTCTTT.

This clone was detected once. The chain has TRBV12-3 or TRBV12-4 and TRBJ1-5; D remains unclear. The CDR3 contains 13 residues. Between the trimmed V and J ends, which lost 0 bases and 5 bases, there was a span of 5 bases. The CDR3 DNA follows: TGTGCCAGCAGTTTAGCGAGCGATCAGCCCCAGCATTTT. Protein: CASSLASDQPQHF.

CDR3 bases: TGTGCCAGCGGGAACACCGGGGAGCTGTTTTTT. Its protein product is CASGNTGELFF. The V and J genes are TRBV6-5 and TRBJ2-2, with D hard to call. Germline V gene lookup returns CDR1 MNHEY and CDR2 SVGAGI. Trimming left V 8 bases short and J 1 base short, with 2 bases between. CDR3 length: 11 residues.

The V and J genes are TRBV2 and TRBJ2-7; 9 positions match TRBD2. Trimming cost V 8 bases and J 4 bases; bases outside gene matches: 12. The CDR3 has 15 residues. Germline CDR1 and CDR2: SNHLY and FYNNEI. CDR3 in DNA: TGTGCCAGCCGGGAGGGCGGGGGGGCCCTTTACGAGCAGTACTTC. This encodes CASREGGGALYEQYF.

The chain employs TRBV27 and TRBJ2-3; TRBD2 matches 7 bases. Germline loops: CDR1 MNHEY, CDR2 SMNVEV (reference sequence). The V and J ends lost 6 bases and 0 bases, in that order; junction bases with no gene match: 3. The CDR3 length is 14 residues. The CDR3 loop is CASRLASSTDTQYF. In nucleotides, the CDR3 is TGTGCCAGCAGACTAGCGTCTAGCACAGATACGCAGTATTTT.

With regard to this clone: The identical CDR3 is also encoded by other nucleotide sequences in the sample. The chain joins TRBV28 to TRBJ1-1, with D uncertain. This CDR3 contains 12 residues. V shed 4 bases and J shed 1 base, with 4 bases lying between them. The germline CDR1 and CDR2 sequences are MDHEN and SYDVKM. CDR3: CASSSRNTEAFF. CDR3 DNA: TGTGCCAGCAGTTCAAGGAACACTGAAGCTTTCTTT. Combining the CDR3 with reference TRBV28 and TRBJ1-1 gives the whole variable domain DVKVTQSSRYLVKRTGEKVFLECVQDMDHENMFWYRQDPGLGLRLIYFSYDVKMKEKGDIPEGYSVSREKKERFSLILESASTNQTSMYLCASSSRNTEAFFGQGTRLTVV.

The rearrangement links TRBV28 to TRBJ2-1, with D maybe TRBD1 (6 bases). V lost 1 base and J lost 7, with 14 bases in between. This CDR3 is 15 amino acids long. CDR1 and CDR2 (germline): MDHEN, SYDVKM. Here the CDR3 reads CASSLLGGARNEQFF. CDR3 nucleotide sequence: TGTGCCAGCAGTTTATTAGGGGGAGCTCGTAATGAGCAGTTCTTC.

V usage is TRBV7-2 and J usage is TRBJ2-7, with D tentatively TRBD1 (5 bases). Trimming pared 3 bases from V and 4 bases from J, leaving 13 bases between. The CDR3 covers 14 residues. From germline, CDR1 is SGHTA and CDR2 FQGNSA. In DNA, the CDR3 is TGTGCCAGCAGCTTTTCCAGGGATGGATACGAGCAGTACTTC. It specifies CASSFSRDGYEQYF.

The rearrangement links TRBV7-8 to TRBJ2-5; 9 nucleotides agree with TRBD2. The CDR3 spans 14 residues. Germline V gene lookup returns CDR1 SGHVS and CDR2 FQNEAQ. Losses at the gene ends were 6 bases for V and 5 bases for J; bases not matched to a gene: 7. The CDR3 bases are TGTGCCAGCAGACGCGGGAGGGCGGGGGAGACCCAGTACTTC. Its protein is CASRRGRAGETQYF.

This chain connects TRBV7-2 to TRBJ1-5; possibly TRBD1 for D (5 bases). Germline CDR1 is SGHTA and CDR2 is FQGNSA. Trimming took 5 bases from V and 0 from J, leaving 23 bases between them. The CDR3 runs to 19 residues. CDR3 region: CASSRPGGSGDYSNQPQHF. CDR3 DNA sequence: TGTGCCAGCAGCCGGCCCGGGGGGTCCGGAGATTATAGCAATCAGCCCCAGCATTTT. Variable domain in full (rest from reference TRBV7-2 and TRBJ1-5): GAGVSQSPSNKVTEKGKDVELRCDPISGHTALYWYRQSLGQGLEFLIYFQGNSAPDKSGLPSDRFSAERTGGSVSTLTIQRTQQEDSAVYLCASSRPGGSGDYSNQPQHFGDGTRLSIL.

This chain uses TRBV28 with TRBJ2-5; 8 bases match TRBD2. The CDR3 contains 13 residues. Germline V lookup: CDR1 MDHEN, CDR2 SYDVKM. Losses at the gene ends were 5 bases for V and 7 bases for J; bases not matched to a gene: 6. CDR3 sequence: CASSPSGGATQYF. DNA of the CDR3: TGTGCCAGCAGTCCCTCGGGGGGGGCGACCCAGTACTTC.

This rearrangement joins TRBV28 to TRBJ1-6, with D perhaps TRBD1 (5 bases). Germline V gene sequence: CDR1 MDHEN, CDR2 SYDVKM. There are 15 residues in the CDR3. Trimming removed 6 bases from V and 7 bases from J, with 16 bases in between. The CDR3 region is CASSWTGTGNSPLHF. The CDR3 region has the DNA TGTGCCAGCAGCTGGACTGGGACGGGGAATTCACCCCTCCACTTT.

V is TRBV7-3 and J is TRBJ1-6, with 8 bases that match TRBD1. After removal of 4 bases from V and 8 bases from J, the junction contained 13 bases not matched to a gene. The CDR3 contains 17 residues. Germline V gene sequence: CDR1 SGHTA, CDR2 FQGTGA. CDR3 nucleotide sequence: TGTGCCAGCAGCTCAAACAGGGGGTCGGTTAATGATTCACCCCTCCACTTT. Its protein is CASSSNRGSVNDSPLHF. The full variable domain, completed using reference TRBV7-3 and TRBJ1-6, is GAGVSQTPSNKVTEKGKYVELRCDPISGHTALYWYRQSLGQGPEFLIYFQGTGAADDSGLPNDRFFAVRPEGSVSTLKIQRTERGDSAVYLCASSSNRGSVNDSPLHFGNGTRLTVT.

The J gene is TRBJ1-1, the V gene TRBV5-1; 9 bases align to TRBD1. Germline CDR1 and CDR2: SGHRS and YFSETQ. J was trimmed by 5 bases and V by 4 bases; bases with no gene match: 6. CDR3 size: 14 residues. Here the CDR3 DNA reads TGCGCCAGCAGCCCAGGGACAGGGAGGACTGAAGCTTTCTTT. Residues: CASSPGTGRTEAFF.

This clone came up once. This rearrangement joins TRBV11-2 to TRBJ2-1; TRBD2 might be the D (6 bases). The CDR3 runs 16 residues. Trimming took 4 bases from V and 1 from J, leaving 14 bases between them. The germline V gene encodes CDR1 SGHAT and CDR2 FQNNGV. The CDR3 is CASSSTGGKSYNEQFF. In DNA, the CDR3 is TGTGCCAGCAGCTCCACTGGCGGGAAGTCCTACAATGAGCAGTTCTTC.

The gene calls are TRBV19 and TRBJ1-1; 7 nucleotides match TRBD1. With 10 bases clipped from V and 5 bases from J, the junction kept 10 bases outside the gene matches. Germline lookup yields CDR1 LNHDA and CDR2 SQIVND (reference sequence). The CDR3 has 13 residues. The CDR3 loop reads CATTGVQRTEAFF. The CDR3 coding sequence is TGTGCCACCACAGGGGTTCAGAGGACTGAAGCTTTCTTT. Supplemented by reference TRBV19 and TRBJ1-1, the full variable domain reads DGGITQSPKYLFRKEGQNVTLSCEQNLNHDAMYWYRQDPGQGLRLIYYSQIVNDFQKGDIAEGYSVSREKKESFPLTVTSAQKNPTAFYLCATTGVQRTEAFFGQGTRLTVV.

The chain joins TRBV7-9 to TRBJ1-2; 11 positions match TRBD1. J lost 7 bases, V lost 0 bases, and 7 bases had no gene match. Germline V lookup: CDR1 SEHNR, CDR2 FQNEAQ (reference sequence). This CDR3 contains 16 residues. CDR3 in amino acids: CASSLAPGQGAGGYTF. CDR3 coding DNA: TGTGCCAGCAGCTTAGCGCCCGGACAGGGGGCTGGTGGCTACACCTTC.

This chain joins TRBV4-3 and TRBJ2-7, with D unclear. This CDR3 has 14 amino acids. V lost 3 bases and J 1 base, leaving 10 bases between the germline ends. The germline gives CDR1 LGHNA, CDR2 YSLEER. The CDR3 bases are TGCGCCAGCAGCCATCTTGACATATCCTACGAGCAGTACTTC. This sequence encodes CASSHLDISYEQYF.

The chain combines TRBV20-1 with TRBJ1-1; D uncertain. V gave up 7 bases and J gave up 4 bases, with 10 bases separating them. The CDR3 totals 11 residues. Germline loops: CDR1 DFQATT, CDR2 SNEGSKA (reference sequence). CDR3 DNA: TGCAGTGTGGCAGGTATCACTGAAGCTTTCTTT. It yields the protein CSVAGITEAFF.

The genes are TRBV7-2 and TRBJ2-1; possible D gene TRBD1, 5 bases. The CDR3 totals 15 residues. Trimming took off 1 base at V and 3 bases at J, with 10 bases between the two ends. The germline gives CDR1 SGHTA, CDR2 FQGNSA. Here the CDR3 reads CASSLGDSYYNEQFF. Here the CDR3 DNA reads TGTGCCAGCAGCTTAGGAGACAGCTACTACAATGAGCAGTTCTTC.

In the case of this clone: Other DNA sequences in this sample translate to the same CDR3. The chain uses TRBV6-5 and TRBJ2-7; TRBD1 matches at 8 bases. This CDR3 spans 12 amino acids. Germline V gene data show CDR1 as MNHEY and CDR2 as SVGAGI. V lost 8 bases to trimming and J lost 1 base; unmatched junction nucleotides: 1. Written as DNA, the CDR3 is TGTGCCAGCGGACAGGGTTCCTACGAGCAGTACTTC. It is translated as CASGQGSYEQYF.

The genes are TRBV6-6 and TRBJ2-7, with D possibly matching TRBD2 (6 bases). Germline-derived CDR1 and CDR2 are MNHNY and SVGAGI (reference sequence). This CDR3 comprises 16 residues. V lost 2 bases and J lost 3, with 17 bases in between. The CDR3 coding sequence is TGTGCCAGCAGTTACGGCACGGGGGACGGCTTCTACGAGCAGTACTTC. Its protein product is CASSYGTGDGFYEQYF.

The chain employs TRBV28 and TRBJ2-7, with D unresolved. CDR3 size: 12 residues. The V end lost 6 bases, the J end lost 3 bases, and 9 bases lay between the germline ends. Germline V CDR1 and CDR2: MDHEN, SYDVKM. CDR3 in amino acids: CASSTLGYEQYF. CDR3 coding DNA: TGTGCCAGCAGCACGCTTGGCTACGAGCAGTACTTC.

This rearrangement joins TRBV28 to TRBJ1-4; a weak D match, TRBD1 (5 bases). The germline CDR1 and CDR2 sequences are MDHEN and SYDVKM. V was clipped by 6 bases and J by 5 bases, with 16 bases between them. The CDR3 has 15 amino acids. CDR3 protein: CASSYLYRGNEKLFF. In DNA, the CDR3 is TGTGCCAGCAGCTACCTGTACCGGGGCAATGAAAAACTGTTTTTT.